There are a few counts of the clone carrying this TCR beta chain. One entry per CDR3 protein results from TCRdb running MiXCR on the 5' RACE reads. The sample carries fewer than 900,000 distinct CDR3 sequences, 20% to 25% recorded once. This CDR3 has 14 amino acids. Germline V gives CDR1 KGHDR, CDR2 SFDVKD. With 2 bases removed from V and 10 bases from J, the gap between germline ends came to 14 bases. This sample stems from a study of identical twins. This sample also appeared in a second study, on T cells expressing NK-cell markers.

The V and J genes are TRBV24-1 and TRBJ2-1; tentative D call: TRBD2 (7 bases). Specimen: PBMCs. This receptor was obtained from a woman younger than 35 in good health. The CDR3 nucleotides read TGTGCCACCAGTGATTCCTGGGGGGGGCTCGAGCAGTTCTTC. This gives the protein CATSDSWGGLEQFF.